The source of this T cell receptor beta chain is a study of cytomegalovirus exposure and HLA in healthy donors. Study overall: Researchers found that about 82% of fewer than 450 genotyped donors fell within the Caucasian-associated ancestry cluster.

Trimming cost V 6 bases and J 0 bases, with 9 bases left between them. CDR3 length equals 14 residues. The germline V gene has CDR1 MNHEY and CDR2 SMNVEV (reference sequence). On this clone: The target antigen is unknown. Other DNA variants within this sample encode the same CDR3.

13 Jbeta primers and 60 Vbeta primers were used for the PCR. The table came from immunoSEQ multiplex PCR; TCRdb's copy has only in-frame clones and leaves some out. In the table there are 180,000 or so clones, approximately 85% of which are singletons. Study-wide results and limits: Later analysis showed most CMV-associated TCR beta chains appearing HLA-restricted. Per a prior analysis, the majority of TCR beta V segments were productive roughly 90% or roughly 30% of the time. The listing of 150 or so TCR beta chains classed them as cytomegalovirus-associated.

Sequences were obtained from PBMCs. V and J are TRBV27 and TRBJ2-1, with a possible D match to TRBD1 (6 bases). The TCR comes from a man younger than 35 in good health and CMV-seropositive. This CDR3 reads CASRRGGSYNEQFF. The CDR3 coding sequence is TGTGCCAGCAGGAGAGGGGGCTCCTACAATGAGCAGTTCTTC.